The next 10 T cell receptor beta chains were all read from a single sample in a study of T cell responses to AZD1222 COVID-19 vaccine. TCRdb keeps only in-frame clones here, not all; method: immunoSEQ multiplex PCR. Found here are 90,000 to 150,000 clones, about 89% of them singletons; the top ten hold roughly 5%. This specimen was peripheral blood, taken on day 0 of AZD1222 vaccination. The receptors derive from an adult in good health.

The chain has TRBV29-1 and TRBJ2-1; D is perhaps TRBD2 (5 bases). V was pared by 8 bases and J by 8 bases, with 13 bases between. Germline lookup yields CDR1 SQVTM and CDR2 ANQGSEA. CDR3 length: 11 residues. The CDR3 coding sequence is TGCAGCCCCCGGGAAGGCGATGAGCAGTTCTTC. This translates into CSPREGDEQFF.

The V gene is TRBV2, the J gene TRBJ1-1; D remains unclear. Deletions cut 8 bases from V and 0 bases from J, with 10 bases between. This CDR3 has 13 residues. The germline gives CDR1 SNHLY, CDR2 FYNNEI. The CDR3 DNA is TGTGCCAGCCAAATATTTATGAACACTGAAGCTTTCTTT. Its protein is CASQIFMNTEAFF.

The V gene is TRBV11-3, the J gene TRBJ2-1; weak D call: TRBD2 (6 bases). Trimming left V 1 base short and J 0 bases short, with 7 bases between. CDR3 length: 15 residues. CDR1 is SGHNT and CDR2 is YENEEA in the germline V gene. The CDR3: CASSLAGSSYNEQFF. The CDR3 nucleotides read TGTGCCAGCAGCTTAGCCGGGAGCTCCTACAATGAGCAGTTCTTC.

The V gene is TRBV5-1, the J gene TRBJ2-3; no clear D. The CDR3 covers 18 residues. With 5 bases removed from V and 0 bases from J, the gap between germline ends came to 22 bases. CDR1 is SGHRS and CDR2 is YFSETQ in the germline V gene. The CDR3 bases are TGCGCCAGCAGTTCAACAGAAACCTCCGGGCTAAGCACAGATACGCAGTATTTT. This translates into CASSSTETSGLSTDTQYF.

The chain links TRBV27 to TRBJ2-5, with D possibly being TRBD2 (6 bases). V lost 6 bases and J 1 base, leaving 18 bases between the germline ends. Germline-derived CDR1 and CDR2 are MNHEY and SMNVEV (reference sequence). The CDR3 runs 16 residues. The CDR3 DNA reads as TGTGCCAGCAGGGGGCTAGCGAGAGGGGTCCAAGAGACCCAGTACTTC. It codes for CASRGLARGVQETQYF.

The chain couples TRBV3-1 (or the pseudogene TRBV3-2) to TRBJ1-2, with D perhaps matching TRBD1 (5 bases). The CDR3 contains 13 residues. CDR1 and CDR2 from the germline V gene are LGHDT and YNNKEL (reference sequence). Between the trimmed V and J ends, which lost 4 bases and 4 bases, there was a span of 10 bases. The CDR3 DNA reads TGTGCCAGCAGCCGACAGATGATCTATGGCTACACCTTC. Protein product: CASSRQMIYGYTF.

The gene calls are TRBV5-1 and TRBJ1-3, with D hard to call. The CDR3 consists of 15 residues. The germline V gene has CDR1 SGHRS and CDR2 YFSETQ. The ends were cut back, 0 bases at V and 0 bases at J, with 7 bases in the middle. CDR3 nucleotide sequence: TGCGCCAGCAGCTTGGGGTGGATCTCTGGAAACACCATATATTTT. This sequence encodes CASSLGWISGNTIYF.

The chain joins TRBV30 to TRBJ2-1, with 7 bases aligning to TRBD2. CDR3 length: 14 amino acids. Germline values: CDR1 GTSNPN, CDR2 SVGIG (reference sequence). The J segment lost 8 bases and the V segment lost 0 bases, leaving 7 bases of the junction unmatched. This CDR3 reads CAWSVGLAVDEQFF. The CDR3 nucleotides are TGTGCCTGGAGTGTAGGGCTAGCGGTGGATGAGCAGTTCTTC.

As concerns this clone: This specimen includes other DNA sequences encoding the same CDR3. V usage is TRBV12-3 or TRBV12-4 and J usage is TRBJ1-2; tentatively, D is TRBD1 (6 bases). Between the trimmed V and J ends, which lost 6 bases and 2 bases, there was a span of 10 bases. The CDR3 has 13 residues. CDR3 coding DNA: TGTGCCAGCAGCCTACAGGGAAACTATGGCTACACCTTC. The encoded protein is CASSLQGNYGYTF.

The chain combines TRBV10-2 with TRBJ2-7; D is unclear. The germline V and J ends were trimmed by 4 bases and 4 bases, with 11 bases remaining between them. Per germline, CDR1 WSHSY and CDR2 SAAADI. The length of the CDR3 is 13 residues. CDR3 nucleotides: TGCGCCAGCAGTGCGAGCGTGGGGTACGAGCAGTACTTC. It translates to CASSASVGYEQYF.